This TCR beta chain comes out of a study of blood T cell repertoires in COVID-19. This clone turned up a few times. V lost 2 bases to trimming and J lost 3 bases; unmatched junction nucleotides: 5. The CDR3 is made up of 15 amino acids. Per germline, CDR1 MNHEY and CDR2 SVGAGI. Sequencing used immunoSEQ multiplex PCR; TCRdb keeps in-frame clones, though not all of them. The sample includes a few hundred thousand clones, 80% to 90% of them seen just once. The sample comprised peripheral blood. The chain links TRBV6-5 to TRBJ2-7, with 9 bases lining up with TRBD1. The receptor's source is an older woman with COVID-19, enrolled during active disease. CDR3 region: CASSYEGTGIYEQYF. As DNA, the CDR3 is TGTGCCAGCAGTTACGAGGGGACAGGGATCTACGAGCAGTACTTC.